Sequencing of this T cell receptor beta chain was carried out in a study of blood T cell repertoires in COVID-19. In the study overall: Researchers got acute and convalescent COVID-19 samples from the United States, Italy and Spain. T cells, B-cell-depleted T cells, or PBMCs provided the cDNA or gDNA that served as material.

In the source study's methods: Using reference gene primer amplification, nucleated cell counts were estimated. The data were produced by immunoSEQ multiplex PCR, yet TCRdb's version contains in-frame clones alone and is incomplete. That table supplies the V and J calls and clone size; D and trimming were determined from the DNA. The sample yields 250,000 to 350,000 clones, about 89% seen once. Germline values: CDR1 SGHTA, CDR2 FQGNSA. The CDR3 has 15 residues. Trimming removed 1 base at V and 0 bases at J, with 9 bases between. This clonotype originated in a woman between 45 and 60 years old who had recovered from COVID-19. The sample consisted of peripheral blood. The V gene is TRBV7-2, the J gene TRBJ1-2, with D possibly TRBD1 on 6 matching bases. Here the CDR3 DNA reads TGTGCCAGCAGCTTAGAACAGGGCACTAACTATGGCTACACCTTC. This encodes CASSLEQGTNYGYTF.